The clone carrying this T cell receptor (beta chain) was detected a few times. Its antigen is not identified. The V and J ends lost 6 bases and 6 bases respectively, with 19 bases between them. Germline CDR1 and CDR2: SGHRS and YFSETQ. The CDR3 loop spans 14 amino acids. Sample-barcoded 5' priming and a J-beta primer mix drove a second PCR of about 6 to 11 cycles. MiXCR, run by TCRdb on the 5' RACE reads, gives a single entry per CDR3 protein. The repertoire holds roughly 1.7 million distinct CDR3 sequences, with about 32% as singletons. The source of the sample is a study of blood T cells in healthy people across ages. Broader study findings: A roughly linear age-dependent decrease characterized TCR beta diversity per million T cells. Unsorted PBMCs blocked a conclusive comparison of naive and antigen-experienced cells.

Sequencing input: blood. The chain combines TRBV5-1 with TRBJ2-7, with D maybe TRBD2 (7 bases). The clonotype was recovered from a woman aged 25 to 39 in good health. The CDR3 here is CASNPGGSGGEQYF. The CDR3 bases are TGCGCCAGCAACCCTGGGGGCTCGGGAGGCGAGCAGTACTTC.